The 10 T cell receptor beta chains listed next were all sequenced from one sample in a study of identical twins. TCRdb re-derived calls from the 5' RACE reads in MiXCR, one entry per CDR3 protein. The profile shows under 1 million distinct CDR3 sequences, about 12% of them singletons. This sample also appeared in a second study, on yellow fever vaccine responses in identical twins.

Sequencing used PBMCs. Receptors were obtained from a young woman in good health.

The V gene is TRBV12-3 or TRBV12-4, the J gene TRBJ1-1; tentative D call: TRBD1 (5 bases). Trimming pared 5 bases from V and 0 bases from J, leaving 13 bases between. The CDR3 extends over 15 amino acids. CDR3 region: CASSPGPIMNTEAFF. For the CDR3, the DNA is TGTGCCAGCAGTCCGGGGCCCATCATGAACACTGAAGCTTTCTTT.

The chain is built from TRBV5-4 and TRBJ2-2, with 11 bases identical to TRBD2. Germline assignment: CDR1 SGHNT and CDR2 YYREEE (reference sequence). The CDR3 has 17 amino acids. The V and J ends lost 2 bases and 5 bases, in that order; junction bases with no gene match: 8. This CDR3 reads CASSLHGLAGRTGELFF. CDR3 coding DNA: TGTGCCAGCAGCTTACACGGACTAGCGGGTAGAACCGGGGAGCTGTTTTTT. Full variable domain (remainder filled in from reference TRBV5-4 and TRBJ2-2): ETGVTQSPTHLIKTRGQQVTLRCSSQSGHNTVSWYQQALGQGPQFIFQYYREEENGRGNFPPRFSGLQFPNYSSELNVNALELDDSALYLCASSLHGLAGRTGELFFGEGSRLTVL.

Only a few counts were recorded for this clonotype. The chain has TRBV14 and TRBJ2-2; D is unclear. Germline CDR1 is SGHDN and CDR2 is FVKESK. The CDR3 runs 14 residues. V shed 3 bases and J shed 1 base, with 6 bases lying between them. CDR3 sequence reads: CASSHLRNTGELFF. The CDR3 DNA is TGTGCCAGCAGCCATCTCAGGAACACCGGGGAGCTGTTTTTT.

This clonotype was observed a handful of times. J is TRBJ2-2 and V is TRBV27, with 8 nucleotides matching TRBD1. This CDR3 contains 17 residues. The germline gives CDR1 MNHEY, CDR2 SMNVEV (reference sequence). V was pared by 6 bases and J by 4 bases, with 13 bases of the junction left unmatched. CDR3 sequence (DNA): TGTGCCAGCAGCTTTGGCCTCGGACAGGGATTCACCGGGGAGCTGTTTTTT. Its translation: CASSFGLGQGFTGELFF.

This clonotype was recorded at least ten times. This chain connects TRBV28 to TRBJ2-5, with D hard to call. This CDR3 has 12 residues. The V gene lost 5 bases and the J gene lost 10 bases, with 14 bases spanning the gap. Looked up from germline, CDR1 is MDHEN and CDR2 is SYDVKM. The CDR3 nucleotides read TGTGCCAGCAGTGTCGTATTCGAGCTCCAGTACTTC. Amino acids: CASSVVFELQYF.

This clonotype was counted between two and nine times. The chain combines TRBV5-1 with TRBJ1-4; D possibly corresponds to TRBD1 (5 bases). The CDR3 length is 17 residues. Germline lookup yields CDR1 SGHRS and CDR2 YFSETQ. V lost 0 bases and J lost 3, with 15 bases in between. CDR3 amino acids: CASSLGWGATANEKLFF. CDR3 DNA sequence: TGCGCCAGCAGCTTGGGCTGGGGTGCGACAGCTAATGAAAAACTGTTTTTT.

J is TRBJ2-2 and V is TRBV19, with a tentative D call TRBD1 (5 bases). Germline CDR1 and CDR2: LNHDA and SQIVND (reference sequence). V was trimmed by 1 base and J by 4 bases, leaving 7 bases between them. The CDR3 has 14 amino acids. CDR3 region: CASSIGQSTGELFF. The DNA for the CDR3 is TGTGCCAGTAGTATAGGACAGTCCACCGGGGAGCTGTTTTTT.

The chain carries TRBV6-2 or TRBV6-3 and TRBJ2-2; 11 nucleotides match TRBD1. Germline values: CDR1 MNHEY, CDR2 SVGEGT. This CDR3 has 21 amino acids. After removal of 2 bases from V and 6 bases from J, the junction contained 20 bases not matched to a gene. The CDR3 region is CASSYTIWTGGEYGTAGELFF. CDR3 nucleotides: TGTGCCAGCAGTTACACAATTTGGACAGGGGGCGAATACGGCACCGCCGGGGAGCTGTTTTTT.

This clonotype was counted between two and nine times. This sequence joins TRBV29-1 and TRBJ2-1, with unresolved D. The ends were cut back, 1 base at V and 0 bases at J, with 13 bases in the middle. The germline gives CDR1 SQVTM, CDR2 ANQGSEA. This CDR3 is 16 amino acids long. The CDR3 DNA is TGCAGCGTTGAAGGGGCAGCCCAGAGCTCCTACAATGAGCAGTTCTTC. It codes for CSVEGAAQSSYNEQFF.

The chain couples TRBV12-3 or TRBV12-4 to TRBJ1-5, with TRBD1 matching over 8 bases. Trimming cost V 4 bases and J 6 bases; bases outside gene matches: 5. The CDR3 totals 14 residues. CDR3 coding DNA: TGTGCCAGCAGTTCAGGGGGCACTTCTCAGCCCCAGCATTTT. Encoded protein: CASSSGGTSQPQHF.